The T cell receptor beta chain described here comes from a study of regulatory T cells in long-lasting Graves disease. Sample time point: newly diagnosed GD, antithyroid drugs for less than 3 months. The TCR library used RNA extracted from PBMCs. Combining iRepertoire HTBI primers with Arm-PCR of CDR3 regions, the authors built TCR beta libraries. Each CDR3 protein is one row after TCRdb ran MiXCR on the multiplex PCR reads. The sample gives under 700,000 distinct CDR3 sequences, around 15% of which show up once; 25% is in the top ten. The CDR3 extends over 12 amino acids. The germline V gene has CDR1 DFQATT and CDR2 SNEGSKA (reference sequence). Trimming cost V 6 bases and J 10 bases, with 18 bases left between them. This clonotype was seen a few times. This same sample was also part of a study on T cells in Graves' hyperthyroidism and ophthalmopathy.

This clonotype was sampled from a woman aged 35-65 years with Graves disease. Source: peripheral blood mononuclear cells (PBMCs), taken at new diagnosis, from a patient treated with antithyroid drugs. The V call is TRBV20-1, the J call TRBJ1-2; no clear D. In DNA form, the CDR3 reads TGCAGTGCCTTTGCGGACCTCGCTGCCTACACCTTC. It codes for CSAFADLAAYTF.